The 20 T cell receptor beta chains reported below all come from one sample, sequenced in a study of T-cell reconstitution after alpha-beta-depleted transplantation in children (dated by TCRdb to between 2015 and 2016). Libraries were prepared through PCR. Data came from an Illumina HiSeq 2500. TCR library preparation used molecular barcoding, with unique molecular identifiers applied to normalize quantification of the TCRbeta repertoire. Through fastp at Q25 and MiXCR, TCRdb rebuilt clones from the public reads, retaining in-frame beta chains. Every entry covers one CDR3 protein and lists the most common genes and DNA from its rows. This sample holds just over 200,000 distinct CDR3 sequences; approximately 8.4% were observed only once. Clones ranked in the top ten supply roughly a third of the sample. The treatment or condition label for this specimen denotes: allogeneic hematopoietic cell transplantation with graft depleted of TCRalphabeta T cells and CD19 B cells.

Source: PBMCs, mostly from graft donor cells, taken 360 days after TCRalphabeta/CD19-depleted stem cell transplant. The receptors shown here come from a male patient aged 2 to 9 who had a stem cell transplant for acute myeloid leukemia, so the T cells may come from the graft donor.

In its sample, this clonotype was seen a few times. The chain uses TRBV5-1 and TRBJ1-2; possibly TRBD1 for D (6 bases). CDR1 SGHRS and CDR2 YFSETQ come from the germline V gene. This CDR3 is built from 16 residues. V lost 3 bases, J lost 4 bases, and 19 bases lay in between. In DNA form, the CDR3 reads TGCGCCAGCAGCTCCCTCCGGGACACTCGCGGCTATGGCTACACCTTC. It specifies CASSSLRDTRGYGYTF.

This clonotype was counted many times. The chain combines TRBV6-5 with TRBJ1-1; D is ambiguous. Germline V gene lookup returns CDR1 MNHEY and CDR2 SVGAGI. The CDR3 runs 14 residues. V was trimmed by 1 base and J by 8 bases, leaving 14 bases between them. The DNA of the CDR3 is TGTGCCAGCAGTTACTTAGGTGACACTTCCGAAGCTTTCTTT. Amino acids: CASSYLGDTSEAFF.

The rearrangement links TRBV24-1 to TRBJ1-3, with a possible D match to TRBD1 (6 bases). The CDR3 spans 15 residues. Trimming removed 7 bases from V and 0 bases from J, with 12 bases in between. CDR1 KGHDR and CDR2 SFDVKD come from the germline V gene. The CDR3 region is CATSLTGLSGNTIYF. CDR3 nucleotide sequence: TGTGCCACCAGCCTGACAGGACTCTCTGGAAACACCATATATTTT.

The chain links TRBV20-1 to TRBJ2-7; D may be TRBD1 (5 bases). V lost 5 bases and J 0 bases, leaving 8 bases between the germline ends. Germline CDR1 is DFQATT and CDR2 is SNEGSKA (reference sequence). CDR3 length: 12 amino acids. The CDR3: CSAGDSSYEQYV. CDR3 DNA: TGCAGTGCTGGTGACAGCTCCTACGAGCAGTACGTC.

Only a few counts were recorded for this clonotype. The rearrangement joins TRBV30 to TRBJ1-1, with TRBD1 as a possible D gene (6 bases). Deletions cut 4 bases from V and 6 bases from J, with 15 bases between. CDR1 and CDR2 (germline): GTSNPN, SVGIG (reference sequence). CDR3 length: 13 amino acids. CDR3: CAWTRGAEAEAFF. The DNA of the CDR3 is TGTGCCTGGACGCGGGGGGCCGAGGCTGAAGCTTTCTTT.

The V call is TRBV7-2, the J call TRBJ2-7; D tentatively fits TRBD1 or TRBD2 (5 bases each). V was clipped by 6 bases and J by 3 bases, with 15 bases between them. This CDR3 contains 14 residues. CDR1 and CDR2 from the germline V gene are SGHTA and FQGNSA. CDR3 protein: CASRPHRDGYEQYF. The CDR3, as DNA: TGTGCCAGCAGACCGCACCGGGACGGCTACGAGCAGTACTTC.

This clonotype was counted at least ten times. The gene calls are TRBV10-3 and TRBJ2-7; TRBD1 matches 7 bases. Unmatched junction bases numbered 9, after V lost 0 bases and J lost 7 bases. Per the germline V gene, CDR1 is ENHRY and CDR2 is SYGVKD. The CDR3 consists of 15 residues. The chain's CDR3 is CAISESGTALREQYV. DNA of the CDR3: TGTGCCATCAGTGAGTCCGGGACAGCACTGAGAGAGCAGTACGTC.

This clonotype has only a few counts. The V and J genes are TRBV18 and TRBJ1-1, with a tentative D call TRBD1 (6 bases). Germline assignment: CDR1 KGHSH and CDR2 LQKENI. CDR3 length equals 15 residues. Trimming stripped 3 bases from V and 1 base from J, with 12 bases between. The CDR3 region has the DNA TGTGCCAGCTCACCCTTCGGGGGGGCGAACACTGAAGCTTTCTTT. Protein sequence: CASSPFGGANTEAFF.

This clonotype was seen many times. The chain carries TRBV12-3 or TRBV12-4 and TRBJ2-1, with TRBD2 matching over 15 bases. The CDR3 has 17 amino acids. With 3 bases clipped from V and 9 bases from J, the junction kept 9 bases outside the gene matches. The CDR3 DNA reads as TGTGCCAGCAGTTTTAGGACTAGCGGGGGGGCCCGGAGTGAGCAGTTCTTC. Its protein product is CASSFRTSGGARSEQFF.

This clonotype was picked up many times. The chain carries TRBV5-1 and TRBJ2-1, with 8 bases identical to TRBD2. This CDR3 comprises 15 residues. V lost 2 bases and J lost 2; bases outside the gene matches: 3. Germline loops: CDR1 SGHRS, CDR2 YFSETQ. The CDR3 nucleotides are TGCGCCAGCAGCTTTAGCGGGGCAACCTACAATGAGCAGTTCTTC. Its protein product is CASSFSGATYNEQFF.

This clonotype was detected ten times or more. The CDR3 region is CATSSPRTEAYNEQFF. In DNA, the CDR3 is TGTGCCACCAGCAGTCCCCGGACGGAGGCTTACAATGAGCAGTTCTTC. The chain has TRBV15 and TRBJ2-1; TRBD2 is a possible D gene (5 bases). From germline, CDR1 is LNHNV and CDR2 YYDKDF (reference sequence). This CDR3 spans 16 amino acids. Trimming shortened V by 3 bases and J by 4 bases, and 16 bases separated the two germline ends.

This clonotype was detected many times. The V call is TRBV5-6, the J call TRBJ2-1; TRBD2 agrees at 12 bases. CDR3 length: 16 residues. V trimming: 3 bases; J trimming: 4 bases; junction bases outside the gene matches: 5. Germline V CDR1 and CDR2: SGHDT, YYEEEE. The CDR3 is CASSSSGRVRYNEQFF. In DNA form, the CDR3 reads TGTGCCAGCAGCTCTAGCGGGAGGGTGAGATACAATGAGCAGTTCTTC.

The chain's CDR3 is CASSQRTGSGYTF. The CDR3 DNA is TGTGCCAGCAGCCAGCGGACAGGGAGTGGCTACACCTTC. This chain links TRBV27 with TRBJ1-2; 8 bases fit TRBD1. J lost 7 bases, V lost 6 bases, and 7 bases had no gene match. The length of the CDR3 is 13 residues. The germline V gene encodes CDR1 MNHEY and CDR2 SMNVEV (reference sequence).

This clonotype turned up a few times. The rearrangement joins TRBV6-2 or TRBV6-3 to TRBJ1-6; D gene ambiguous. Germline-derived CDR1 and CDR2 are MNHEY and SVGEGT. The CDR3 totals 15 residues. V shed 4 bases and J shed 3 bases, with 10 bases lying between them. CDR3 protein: CASSWSDDYNSPLHF. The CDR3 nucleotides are TGTGCCAGCAGTTGGTCAGACGACTATAATTCACCCCTCCACTTT.

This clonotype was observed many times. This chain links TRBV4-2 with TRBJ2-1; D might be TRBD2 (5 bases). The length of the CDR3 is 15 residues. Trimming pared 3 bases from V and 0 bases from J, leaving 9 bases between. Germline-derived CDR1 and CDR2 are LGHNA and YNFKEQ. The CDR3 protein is CASSQEEYSYNEQFF. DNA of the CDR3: TGTGCCAGCAGCCAGGAGGAATACTCCTACAATGAGCAGTTCTTC.

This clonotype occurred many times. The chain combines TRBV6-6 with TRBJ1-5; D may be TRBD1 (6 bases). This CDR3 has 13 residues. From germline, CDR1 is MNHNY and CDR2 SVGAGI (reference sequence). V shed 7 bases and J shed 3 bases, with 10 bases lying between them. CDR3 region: CASITGYNQPQHF. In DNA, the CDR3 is TGTGCCAGCATTACAGGGTACAATCAGCCCCAGCATTTT.

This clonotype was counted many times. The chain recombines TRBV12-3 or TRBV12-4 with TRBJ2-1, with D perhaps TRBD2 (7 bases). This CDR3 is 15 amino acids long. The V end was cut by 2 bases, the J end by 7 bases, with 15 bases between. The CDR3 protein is CASSLYGGRMNEQFF. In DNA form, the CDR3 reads TGTGCCAGCAGTTTATACGGGGGGCGGATGAATGAGCAGTTCTTC.

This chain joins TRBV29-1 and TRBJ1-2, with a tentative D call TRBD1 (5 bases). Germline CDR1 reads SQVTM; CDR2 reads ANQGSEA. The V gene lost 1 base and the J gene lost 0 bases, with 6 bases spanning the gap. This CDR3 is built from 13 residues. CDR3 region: CSVEGGTNYGYTF. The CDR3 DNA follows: TGCAGCGTTGAAGGGGGGACTAACTATGGCTACACCTTC.

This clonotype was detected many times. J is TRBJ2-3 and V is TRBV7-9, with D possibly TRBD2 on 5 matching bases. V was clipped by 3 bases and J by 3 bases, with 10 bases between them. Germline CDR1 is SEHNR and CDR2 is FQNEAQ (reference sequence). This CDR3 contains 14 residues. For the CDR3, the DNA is TGTGCCAGCAGCTTGGTAGGGAGTACAGATACGCAGTATTTT. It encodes CASSLVGSTDTQYF.

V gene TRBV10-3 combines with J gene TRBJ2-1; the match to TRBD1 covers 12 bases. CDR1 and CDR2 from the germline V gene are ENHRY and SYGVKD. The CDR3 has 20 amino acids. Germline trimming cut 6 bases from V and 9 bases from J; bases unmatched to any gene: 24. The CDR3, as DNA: TGTGCCATCAGACCGGGACAGGGGGCAAATAGTGAAATGGAAATCTCTGAGCAGTTCTTC. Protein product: CAIRPGQGANSEMEISEQFF.